The source of this T cell receptor (beta chain) is a study of cytomegalovirus exposure and HLA in healthy donors. General observations from the study: Sequencing probably produced one cluster of sequence variants that were highly shared.

In the PCR, 60 Vbeta and 13 Jbeta primers were used. Under the authors' procedure: Roughly 11 million shared chains were among approximately 80 million unique TCR beta chains counted in a later analysis. Using immunoSEQ multiplex PCR, the repertoire was profiled, and TCRdb retains in-frame clones only, with some absent. V and J calls and clone size are those listed in that table; D and trimming were worked out from the DNA. The sample has some 46,000 clones. The CDR3 spans 16 residues. Deletions cut 6 bases from V and 1 base from J, with 18 bases between. The germline gives CDR1 MDHEN, CDR2 SYDVKM. As regards this clone: Its antigen remains unknown.

The sample was PBMCs. This chain joins TRBV28 and TRBJ1-1, with D possibly TRBD1 on 5 matching bases. The source of this sequence is a woman in her twenties or thirties in good health and CMV-seronegative. The CDR3 region is CASRLPVGQTNTEAFF. In DNA, the CDR3 is TGTGCCAGCAGATTACCCGTCGGACAAACGAACACTGAAGCTTTCTTT.